This record looks at one TCR beta chain sequence and its context. Antigen specificity is unknown. The data were obtained in a study of breast tumors, draining lymph nodes, adjacent tissues. The study, taken as a whole, reports: Data only fit, rather than demonstrated, lymph node origin of most tumor T cells. Most tumor T cells seemingly derive from lymph node, then expand in tumor. Luminal-like breast cancer showed significantly higher tumor–nontumor repertoire similarity than basal-like. Tumor repertoires ranked between lymph nodes and nontumor tissue in diversity, with V and J gene preferences.

CDR3 length: 16 residues. V gave up 2 bases and J gave up 3 bases; unmatched junction bases: 9. Germline CDR1 reads KGHDR; CDR2 reads SFDVKD. TCRdb processed the multiplex PCR reads anew with MiXCR; each CDR3 protein has one entry. The sample gives 13,000 to 15,000 distinct CDR3 sequences, less than 70% of which show up once; roughly 31% is in the top ten. The TCR sequence derives from a female donor with breast cancer. Some clones in this sample may be carry-over from other donors' samples. The chain employs TRBV24-1 and TRBJ2-7; TRBD2 matches at 7 bases. The sample comprised tumor-adjacent breast tissue. DNA for the CDR3: TGTGCCACCAGTGATTCCGGGACTAACTTCAACTACGAGCAGTACTTC. This translates into CATSDSGTNFNYEQYF.